Included here is one T cell receptor (beta chain) sequence, with context. What it binds is not known. The data were obtained in a study of CD8+ T cells in alopecia areata. General observations from the study: With tofacitinib ongoing, many expanded lesional clones persisted in both scalp and blood. Scalp repertoires also include resident alphabeta T cells from normal skin.

Treatment indicated: oral pan-JAK inhibitor, 5-10 mg twice daily. Extracted RNA was reverse transcribed, and the resulting cDNA served as sequencing template. Sequenced by immunoSEQ multiplex PCR; TCRdb stores in-frame clones only, minus some. The repertoire holds roughly 200,000 clones, with around 58% as singletons. This CDR3 has 14 residues. V lost 4 bases and J 3 bases, leaving 14 bases between the germline ends. CDR1 SGHDT and CDR2 YYEEEE come from the germline V gene. The source is a human donor with alopecia areata. The source was CD8+ T cells sorted from blood, collected at week 24, from a patient treated with tofacitinib. The chain is built from TRBV5-6 and TRBJ2-7, with D possibly being TRBD2 (6 bases). The CDR3 here is CASSMGLQIYEQYF. In DNA, the CDR3 is TGTGCCAGCAGCATGGGACTCCAGATCTACGAGCAGTACTTC.